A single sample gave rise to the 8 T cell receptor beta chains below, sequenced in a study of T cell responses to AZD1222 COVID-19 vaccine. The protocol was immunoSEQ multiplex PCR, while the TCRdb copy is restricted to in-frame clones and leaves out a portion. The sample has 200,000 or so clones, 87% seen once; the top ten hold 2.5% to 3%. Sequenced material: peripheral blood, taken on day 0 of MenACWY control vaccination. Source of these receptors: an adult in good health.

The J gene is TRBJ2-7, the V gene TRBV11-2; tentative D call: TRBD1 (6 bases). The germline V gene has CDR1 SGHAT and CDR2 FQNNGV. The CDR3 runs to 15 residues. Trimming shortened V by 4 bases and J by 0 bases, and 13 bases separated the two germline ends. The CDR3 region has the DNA TGTGCCAGCAGCTCCCTCCGGGACAACTCCTACGAGCAGTACTTC. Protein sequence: CASSSLRDNSYEQYF.

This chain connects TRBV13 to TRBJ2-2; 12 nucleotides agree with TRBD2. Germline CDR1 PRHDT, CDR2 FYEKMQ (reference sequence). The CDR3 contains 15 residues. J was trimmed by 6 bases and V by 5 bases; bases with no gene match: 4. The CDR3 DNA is TGTGCCAGCAGCCCGGGACTAGCGGGCTCCGGGGAGCTGTTTTTT. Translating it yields CASSPGLAGSGELFF.

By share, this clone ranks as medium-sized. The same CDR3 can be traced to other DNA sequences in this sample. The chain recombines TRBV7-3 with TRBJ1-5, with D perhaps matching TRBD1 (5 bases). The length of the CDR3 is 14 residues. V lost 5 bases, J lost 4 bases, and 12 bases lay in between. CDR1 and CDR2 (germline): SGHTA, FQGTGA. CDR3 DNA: TGTGCCAGCAGCCCGTCCGGGGGGAATCAGCCCCAGCATTTT. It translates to CASSPSGGNQPQHF.

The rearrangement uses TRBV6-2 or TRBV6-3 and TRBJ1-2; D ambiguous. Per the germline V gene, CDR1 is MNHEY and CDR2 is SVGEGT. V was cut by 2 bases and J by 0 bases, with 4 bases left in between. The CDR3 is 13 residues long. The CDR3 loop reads CASSYRTNYGYTF. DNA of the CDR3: TGTGCCAGCAGTTACAGGACTAACTATGGCTACACCTTC.

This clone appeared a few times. The chain's CDR3 is CASKAGVSGNTIYF. CDR3 DNA: TGTGCCAGCAAGGCAGGGGTCTCTGGAAACACCATATATTTT. The chain joins TRBV6-5 to TRBJ1-3, with D possibly being TRBD1 (6 bases). Trimming pared 7 bases from V and 0 bases from J, leaving 10 bases between. The germline V gene has CDR1 MNHEY and CDR2 SVGAGI. The CDR3 contains 14 residues.

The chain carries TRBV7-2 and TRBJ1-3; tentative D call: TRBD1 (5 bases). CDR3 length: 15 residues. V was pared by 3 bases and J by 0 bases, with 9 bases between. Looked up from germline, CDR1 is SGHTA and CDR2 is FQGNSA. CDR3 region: CASSFTGYSGNTIYF. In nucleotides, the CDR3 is TGTGCCAGCAGCTTTACAGGATACTCTGGAAACACCATATATTTT.

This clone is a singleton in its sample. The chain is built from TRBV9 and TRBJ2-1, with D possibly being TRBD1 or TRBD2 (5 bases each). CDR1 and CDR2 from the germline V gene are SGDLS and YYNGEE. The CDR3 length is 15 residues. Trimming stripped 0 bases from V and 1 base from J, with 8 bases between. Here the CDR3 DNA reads TGTGCCAGCAGCGTAGCTGAGGGGTCCTACAATGAGCAGTTCTTC. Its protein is CASSVAEGSYNEQFF.

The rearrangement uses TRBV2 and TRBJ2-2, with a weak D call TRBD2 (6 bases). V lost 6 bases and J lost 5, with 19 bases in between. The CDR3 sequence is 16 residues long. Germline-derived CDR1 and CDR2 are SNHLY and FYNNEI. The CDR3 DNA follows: TGTGCCAGCAGGAATTTGCGGGGAGTGCGAACCGGGGAGCTGTTTTTT. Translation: CASRNLRGVRTGELFF.